This T cell receptor (beta chain) was captured by sequencing in a study of T cell repertoires in cytomegalovirus infection. Study-wide findings and caveats: It was HLA-C-restricted CMV-specific TCR beta clonotypes that dominated the response ex vivo.

Each CDR3 protein gets one entry after TCRdb re-called the reads with MiXCR. Of tens of thousands of distinct CDR3 sequences listed, 35% to 45% were seen once; the top ten hold 80% to 95%. Trimming at V came to 4 bases and at J to 10 bases, leaving 4 bases not matched to a gene. The CDR3 totals 13 residues. The germline CDR1 and CDR2 sequences are MNHNS and SASEGT. Turning to this clonotype: What it binds is not known.

This TCR came from a human donor in good health (CMV status not recorded). Some clones in this sample may be carry-over from other donors' samples. Sequences were derived from CD8+ T cells from cultured PBMCs, sampled from culture after CMV antigen stimulation. The genes are TRBV6-1 and TRBJ1-6, with 7 bases fitting TRBD1. Here the CDR3 DNA reads TGTGCCAGCAGTGTTGCAGGGGGATCACCCCTCCACTTT. Its protein product is CASSVAGGSPLHF.